The 20 T cell receptor beta chains reported below all come from one sample, sequenced in a study of blood T cell repertoires in COVID-19. The data were produced by immunoSEQ multiplex PCR, yet TCRdb's version contains in-frame clones alone and is incomplete. The sample includes more than 200,000 clones, less than 85% of them seen just once. What was sequenced was PBMCs or T cells enriched from blood (not recorded which). All receptors derive from a man aged 60 to 69 who had recovered from COVID-19.

CDR3 bases: TGTGCCAGCAGTGACCCCGGACAGGTGGAAAACATTCAGTACTTC. It yields the protein CASSDPGQVENIQYF. The gene calls are TRBV6-1 and TRBJ2-4; 7 positions agree with TRBD1. Germline loops: CDR1 MNHNS, CDR2 SASEGT. The CDR3 sequence is 15 residues long. V shed 3 bases and J 5 bases; nucleotides not matched to a gene: 7.

CDR3 sequence: CASSLGTGKTEAFF. Written as DNA, the CDR3 is TGTGCCAGCAGCTTGGGGACAGGGAAGACTGAAGCTTTCTTT. The rearrangement joins TRBV11-3 to TRBJ1-1; 9 bases are a match to TRBD1. Unmatched junction bases numbered 4, after V lost 3 bases and J lost 5 bases. Germline values: CDR1 SGHNT, CDR2 YENEEA. The CDR3 sequence is 14 residues long.

V and J are TRBV27 and TRBJ1-6, with 9 bases identical to TRBD1. The J segment lost 7 bases and the V segment lost 5 bases, leaving 3 bases of the junction unmatched. The CDR3 is 14 amino acids. The germline CDR1 and CDR2 sequences are MNHEY and SMNVEV (reference sequence). CDR3 region: CASSKDRGNSPLHF. The DNA for the CDR3 is TGTGCCAGCAGTAAGGACAGGGGAAATTCACCCCTCCACTTT.

This chain joins TRBV3-1 (or the pseudogene TRBV3-2) and TRBJ2-2, with 7 positions matching TRBD1. J gave up 7 bases and V 4 bases, and 12 bases lay outside the gene matches. Per germline, CDR1 LGHDT and CDR2 YNNKEL (reference sequence). The length of the CDR3 is 16 residues. In DNA form, the CDR3 reads TGTGCCAGCAGCCCTTGGGACGACAGGGTTGGCGGGGAGCTGTTTTTT. Its translation is CASSPWDDRVGGELFF.

J is TRBJ2-7 and V is TRBV14; D perhaps matches TRBD1 (5 bases). Germline V gives CDR1 SGHDN, CDR2 FVKESK. The CDR3 sequence is 18 residues long. V gave up 0 bases and J gave up 3 bases, with 21 bases separating them. CDR3 sequence: CASSQDGRLYYRHYEQYF. Written as DNA, the CDR3 is TGTGCCAGCAGCCAAGATGGCCGACTTTATTACAGGCACTACGAGCAGTACTTC.

This chain links TRBV12-5 with TRBJ1-3, with 7 bases fitting TRBD1. J was trimmed by 2 bases and V by 0 bases; bases with no gene match: 4. This CDR3 is built from 16 residues. The germline V gene has CDR1 LGHNT and CDR2 FRNRAP. The CDR3 loop reads CASGLVLQGAGNTIYF. For the CDR3, the DNA is TGTGCTAGTGGTTTGGTCTTGCAGGGGGCTGGAAACACCATATATTTT.

The sample holds a few counts of this clone. The chain's CDR3 is CASSKSQADTQYF. In nucleotides, the CDR3 is TGTGCCAGCAGCAAGAGCCAGGCGGATACGCAGTATTTT. The chain recombines TRBV6-4 with TRBJ2-3; D is uncertain. Germline CDR1 reads MRHNA; CDR2 reads SNTAGT. The length of the CDR3 is 13 residues. Trimming left V 6 bases short and J 6 bases short, with 13 bases between.

This clone was picked up a small number of times. The rearrangement joins TRBV6-5 to TRBJ1-2; the match to TRBD1 covers 8 bases. V lost 5 bases and J lost 4; bases outside the gene matches: 9. The CDR3 is 15 amino acids. Germline V gene data show CDR1 as MNHEY and CDR2 as SVGAGI. The CDR3: CASSKTGALSYGYTF. The CDR3 DNA follows: TGTGCCAGCAGTAAGACAGGGGCGCTGAGCTATGGCTACACCTTC.

This rearrangement joins TRBV6-2 or TRBV6-3 to TRBJ2-7; 13 nucleotides line up with TRBD2. With V trimmed by 0 bases and J by 3 bases, 11 bases remained unmatched. Germline CDR1 and CDR2: MNHEY and SVGEGT. This CDR3 contains 19 residues. CDR3 in DNA: TGTGCCAGCAGTTACTCGTACAGCCGACTAGCGGGGGGAAACTACGAGCAGTACTTC. This sequence encodes CASSYSYSRLAGGNYEQYF.

About this clone: Other DNA sequences in the sample encode the same CDR3. V usage is TRBV20-1 and J usage is TRBJ1-6; D is uncertain. V lost 3 bases and J lost 4, with 7 bases in between. Looked up from germline, CDR1 is DFQATT and CDR2 is SNEGSKA (reference sequence). This CDR3 comprises 13 residues. In DNA, the CDR3 is TGCAGTGCTAGTGGGCAGTATAATTCACCCCTCCACTTT. It encodes CSASGQYNSPLHF.

The chain is built from TRBV6-2 or TRBV6-3 and TRBJ1-1; D is ambiguous. The CDR3 has 15 residues. The germline CDR1 and CDR2 sequences are MNHEY and SVGEGT. Between the trimmed V and J ends, which lost 0 bases and 6 bases, there was a span of 14 bases. CDR3 sequence: CASSYSPGSRAEAFF. Here the CDR3 DNA reads TGTGCCAGCAGTTACTCCCCGGGGTCGCGGGCTGAAGCTTTCTTT.

The V gene is TRBV27, the J gene TRBJ2-1; possible D gene TRBD2, 7 bases. CDR1 is MNHEY and CDR2 is SMNVEV in the germline V gene (reference sequence). Trimming removed 3 bases at V and 10 bases at J, with 13 bases between. The CDR3 totals 13 residues. The CDR3 bases are TGTGCCAGCAGTTTGTGGGGGGGCCGCGAGCAGTTCTTC. Amino acids: CASSLWGGREQFF.

The chain has TRBV3-1 (or the pseudogene TRBV3-2) and TRBJ2-2; 10 bases match TRBD1. The CDR3 contains 17 residues. Trimming removed 3 bases from V and 6 bases from J; junction bases left unmatched: 10. In germline, CDR1 is LGHDT, CDR2 YNNKEL (reference sequence). This chain's CDR3 is CASSQFSRQGASGELFF. The CDR3 nucleotides read TGTGCCAGCAGCCAGTTTTCGAGACAGGGGGCCTCCGGGGAGCTGTTTTTT.

The chain recombines TRBV23-1 with TRBJ2-7, with D uncertain. TRBV23-1 is an ORF; its function is uncertain. Trimming cost V 8 bases and J 1 base, with 6 bases left between them. The CDR3 sequence is 11 residues long. CDR3 protein: CASHPSYEQYF. The CDR3 DNA follows: TGCGCCAGCCATCCATCCTACGAGCAGTACTTC.

This clone was counted once. This rearrangement joins TRBV11-2 to TRBJ1-5, with 7 bases aligning to TRBD1. Trimming removed 5 bases from V and 3 bases from J; junction bases left unmatched: 4. Germline V gives CDR1 SGHAT, CDR2 FQNNGV. This CDR3 comprises 14 residues. CDR3 sequence reads: CASSRQGLNQPQHF. CDR3 DNA: TGTGCCAGCAGCCGACAGGGCCTCAATCAGCCCCAGCATTTT. The full variable domain, in which reference TRBV11-2 and TRBJ1-5 provide the parts outside the CDR3, is EAGVAQSPRYKIIEKRQSVAFWCNPISGHATLYWYQQILGQGPKLLIQFQNNGVVDDSQLPKDRFSAERLKGVDSTLKIQPAKLEDSAVYLCASSRQGLNQPQHFGDGTRLSIL.

This clone was seen once. This chain links TRBV19 with TRBJ2-1; the match to TRBD2 covers 11 bases. The germline CDR1 and CDR2 sequences are LNHDA and SQIVND (reference sequence). The CDR3 has 14 amino acids. The V and J ends lost 6 bases and 10 bases, in that order; junction bases with no gene match: 8. DNA of the CDR3: TGTGCCAGTAGGCAGACTAGCGGGGTAGGAGAGCAGTTCTTC. Its translation: CASRQTSGVGEQFF.

The chain uses TRBV5-4 and TRBJ2-2; 7 nucleotides line up with TRBD1. The CDR3 runs 14 residues. CDR1 is SGHNT, CDR2 YYREEE, per germline (reference sequence). J lost 7 bases, V lost 4 bases, and 7 bases had no gene match. The CDR3 sequence: CASSARDRSGELFF. The CDR3 DNA reads as TGTGCCAGCAGCGCCCGGGACAGAAGCGGGGAGCTGTTTTTT.

V and J are TRBV11-1 and TRBJ1-6, with no clear D. CDR3 length equals 16 residues. V was pared by 3 bases and J by 4 bases, with 13 bases between. The germline V gene encodes CDR1 SGHAT and CDR2 FQDESV (reference sequence). In nucleotides, the CDR3 is TGTGCCAGCAGCTTCGGTGAGCCGGGGTATAATTCACCCCTCCACTTT. Encoded protein: CASSFGEPGYNSPLHF.

V is TRBV5-1 and J is TRBJ1-5, with a weak D call TRBD1 (6 bases). V was clipped by 3 bases and J by 0 bases, with 19 bases between them. This CDR3 spans 18 amino acids. Germline values: CDR1 SGHRS, CDR2 YFSETQ. The CDR3 sequence: CASSSTPRQGGSNQPQHF. The DNA of the CDR3 is TGCGCCAGCAGCTCTACCCCCCGACAAGGGGGTAGCAATCAGCCCCAGCATTTT.

The chain has TRBV11-3 and TRBJ1-6, with D possibly matching TRBD1 (5 bases). The CDR3 loop spans 14 amino acids. With 5 bases removed from V and 10 bases from J, the gap between germline ends came to 15 bases. From germline, CDR1 is SGHNT and CDR2 YENEEA. CDR3 loop: CASSNLMGGSPLHF. The CDR3 coding sequence is TGTGCCAGCAGCAATCTTATGGGGGGATCACCCCTCCACTTT.